This T cell receptor beta chain was documented in a study of vaccination and CD4 T cells after COVID-19 (dated by TCRdb to between 2021 and 2022). Regarding the research as a whole: Six males and four females were included in the convalescent cohort, with two Hispanic individuals, seven Caucasians, two Asians and one multiracial person represented. Two doses of either the Pfizer-BioNTech BNT162b2 vaccine (n=8) or the Moderna mRNA-1273 vaccine (n=2) were administered to participants. Post-COVID blood samples were collected from convalescent patients a median of roughly 100 days after diagnosis, with a range of about 30 to 161 days. The time from the second vaccine dose to post-vaccine blood sampling had a median of roughly 72 days and ranged from roughly 13 to 241 days. The cultures were stimulated with overlapping spike peptide pools from SARS-CoV-2 and from the common cold coronaviruses HCoV-NL63, HCoV-OC43 and HCoV-229E. Control cultures used a CEFX viral epitope pool as positive control, an HIV-1 Nef peptide pool as negative control, or no peptide. In more than eight COVID-19 convalescent patients and a few infection-naive healthy vaccine recipients, researchers compared the spike-specific CD4+ TCR repertoire from before mRNA vaccination with the repertoire from after.

Interpreted using the paper, the treatment or condition label stands for: roughly nine-day PBMC culture with coronavirus spike peptide pools or control peptides (ViraFEST assay). The ViraFEST assay, used in the study, expanded antigen-specific T cells with peptide pools and then identified the expanded clonotypes through TCR sequencing. Negative nucleocapsid antibody tests before and after vaccination confirmed that the healthy vaccine recipients had no prior SARS-CoV-2 infection. Each well held millions of PBMCs cultured with around 10 ug/ml peptide pools in IMDM containing around 5% human AB serum and roughly 9.3 IU/ml IL-2. Half of the culture medium was replaced with fresh IL-2-containing medium on days 3 and 7. CD4+ T cells were isolated after approximately 10 days of culture through negative selection using the EasySep CD4+ T cell isolation kit. Ficoll-Paque Plus gradient centrifugation was used to isolate PBMCs from whole blood, and the isolated PBMCs were then either used fresh or cryopreserved at -140C. Triplicate wells were generally used for each culture condition.

The receptor library was made with PCR. DNA from cultured CD4+ T cells underwent TCR sequencing with the Oncomine TCR Beta short-read assay at the Johns Hopkins FTIC core. The QIAamp micro DNA kit was used to extract genomic DNA from the cultured CD4+ T cells. The Oncomine TCR Beta libraries from cultured CD4+ T cells were pooled using unique dual indexes and then sequenced on an Illumina iSeq 100. The source study handled its data this way. Non-productive sequences were removed, and CDR3s that did not start with C, did not end with F or W, or were shorter than 7 amino acids were discarded. Antigen-specific clonotypes were identified with the MANAFEST web application by comparing peptide-stimulated wells with reference and other culture wells. For a clone to be called positive, the clone needed an FDR below 0.05, an odds ratio above 5, and a productive frequency above 0.1% in at least two of three replicate wells. A clonotype counted as cross-reactive if it showed significant expansion both in the SARS-CoV-2 spike wells and in at least one common cold coronavirus spike condition. Levenshtein distances (stringdist) and unrooted phylogenetic trees (ape) in R version 3.6.1 were used to assess CDR3 homology. TCRdb reanalyzed the raw reads on its own, using fastp at Q25 for trimming and MiXCR for clone calling, and kept in-frame beta chains. Rows with a matching CDR3 protein are joined into one entry that keeps the most common DNA and genes. The V and J calls come from TCRdb's annotation, not from the publication. A total of 19,000 or so distinct CDR3 sequences appear in this sample, about 80% of them only once. The top ten clones comprise approximately 18% of the sample.

The full study reports these points: Of the vaccine-specific clones in convalescent patients, 304 of 307, or nearly all, reacted only to SARS-CoV-2 spike and did not cross-react with common cold coronaviruses. Only a relatively small number of convalescent patients were included in the study, and early timepoints following natural infection were not analyzed. In convalescent patients, a median around 90% of post-vaccine SARS-CoV-2-reactive clones were detected only after vaccination, suggesting vaccine-specific priming. The median count of SARS-CoV-2-reactive clonotypes went up from 21 after infection to a few dozen after vaccination, although the change was not significant.

On this clonotype itself: Its cognate antigen has yet to be identified. No clone much larger than this one lies a single base away; base qualities are absent.

The CDR1 and CDR2 encoded by the germline V gene (reference sequence) are LNHDA and SQIVND. Spanning cysteine to phenylalanine, the CDR3 consists of 13 amino acids. CDR3 DNA only is kept here, 39 bases in frame from base 1. Deletion took 5 bases off V and 8 bases off J, with a span of 15 bases between the germline ends. This sequence originates from a human donor who received a COVID-19 vaccine. The V and J genes are TRBV19 and TRBJ1-2; the D gene is unclear. This material consisted of CD4+ T cells from blood, cultured in vitro, taken after SARS-CoV-2 vaccination. Here the CDR3 is given as CASSPAPLGGYTF. The sequenced DNA: TGTGCCAGTAGTCCCGCTCCCCTTGGGGGCTACACCTTC.